This is a list of T cell receptor beta chains from one sample in a study of cytomegalovirus exposure and HLA in healthy donors. The method was immunoSEQ multiplex PCR; TCRdb's version includes in-frame clones alone and lacks a portion of them. The table records approximately 140,000 clones, roughly 83% of them present only once. Sequencing was performed on PBMCs. These receptors originate from a female donor in good health and CMV-seronegative. CDR3s include the opening cysteine and the closing phenylalanine or tryptophan. D genes are given only for firm matches. Some rows have no size entry. The others give once, few or many, or a class for an expanded clone.

J gene | clone size | D gene | V gene | CDR3 protein | CDR3 DNA
TRBJ2-7 | once | - | TRBV4-1 | CASSTRVKTYEQYF | TGCGCCAGCAGCACCCGGGTCAAGACCTACGAGCAGTACTTC
TRBJ2-5 | - | TRBD1 | TRBV29-1 | CSADRGTETQYF | TGCAGCGCGGACAGGGGTACAGAGACCCAGTACTTC
TRBJ1-2 | few | TRBD1 | TRBV14 | CASSPTGGGYGYTF | TGTGCCAGCAGCCCCACAGGGGGAGGGTATGGCTACACCTTC
TRBJ2-7 | - | - | TRBV29-1 | CSVYTYHRAGATYEQYF | TGCAGCGTTTACACCTACCACAGGGCGGGGGCGACCTACGAGCAGTACTTC
TRBJ1-5 | few | TRBD1 | TRBV7-8 | CASSLGRTGVQPQHF | TGTGCCAGCAGCTTAGGTCGGACAGGGGTTCAGCCCCAGCATTTT
TRBJ1-5 | few | - | TRBV5-1 | CASSLFGGANQPQHF | TGCGCCAGCAGCTTGTTCGGGGGAGCCAATCAGCCCCAGCATTTT
TRBJ2-7 | - | - | TRBV4-3 | CASSQALPEGLEQYF | TGCGCCAGCAGCCAAGCGTTGCCGGAGGGGCTTGAGCAGTACTTC
TRBJ1-2 | - | - | TRBV10-3 | CAISVRGGSYGYTF | TGTGCCATCAGTGTTCGGGGAGGTAGCTATGGCTACACCTTC
TRBJ1-6 | - | - | TRBV2 | CASSERGTRDSPLHF | TGTGCCAGCAGTGAAAGGGGGACCCGGGATTCACCCCTCCACTTT
TRBJ2-5 | - | TRBD2 | TRBV30 | CAWSFGRALYF | TGTGCCTGGAGTTTCGGGAGGGCCTTGTACTTC
TRBJ1-4 | - | TRBD1 | TRBV4-3 | CASSRLTGTNEKLFF | TGCGCCAGCAGCCGCCTGACAGGGACTAATGAAAAACTGTTTTTT
TRBJ2-1 | - | TRBD2 | TRBV4-3 | CASSLSSSSRTRQHEQFF | TGCGCCAGCAGCCTGTCCTCGTCGTCCCGGACTAGGCAGCATGAGCAGTTCTTC
TRBJ1-3 | - | - | TRBV6-5 | CASSYRGLKSGNTIYF | TGTGCCAGCAGTTACAGGGGCCTTAAGTCTGGAAACACCATATATTTT
TRBJ1-6 | - | TRBD1 | TRBV5-1 | CASSLGGQGNSPLHF | TGCGCCAGCAGCTTGGGGGGACAGGGCAATTCACCCCTCCACTTT
TRBJ2-2 | few | - | TRBV5-1 | CASSLAAQVQTGELFF | TGCGCCAGCAGCTTGGCCGCACAGGTTCAAACCGGGGAGCTGTTTTTT
TRBJ2-7 | once | - | TRBV7-6 | CASSLEGVSYEQYF | TGTGCCAGCAGCTTAGAAGGGGTCTCCTACGAGCAGTACTTC
TRBJ2-7 | - | TRBD1 | TRBV7-2 | CASSFRDSFFYEQYF | TGTGCCAGCAGCTTCAGGGACAGCTTTTTCTACGAGCAGTACTTC
TRBJ2-5 | once | TRBD2 | TRBV7-9 | CASSSGGRRETQYF | TGTGCCAGCAGTTCGGGCGGGAGACGGGAGACCCAGTACTTC
TRBJ2-3 | - | TRBD1 | TRBV6-4 | CASSDGTGGTDTQYF | TGTGCCAGCAGTGACGGCACAGGGGGCACAGATACGCAGTATTTT
TRBJ2-1 | - | TRBD1 | TRBV5-1 | CASSNRDRGHNEQFF | TGCGCCAGCAGCAACCGGGACAGGGGACACAATGAGCAGTTCTTC
TRBJ2-7 | - | TRBD2 | TRBV5-4 | CASSGTSGLSSYEQYF | TGTGCCAGCAGCGGGACTAGCGGGCTAAGCTCCTACGAGCAGTACTTC
TRBJ2-7 | - | TRBD1 | TRBV30 | CAWGGTGEQYF | TGTGCCTGGGGGGGGACAGGCGAGCAGTACTTC
TRBJ2-7 | once | TRBD2 | TRBV15 | CATSREGNLGGAYEQYF | TGTGCCACCAGCAGAGAGGGGAATCTTGGGGGGGCCTACGAGCAGTACTTC
TRBJ2-7 | - | - | TRBV7-9 | CASSPDWGEQYF | TGTGCCAGCAGCCCGGACTGGGGCGAGCAGTACTTC
TRBJ1-4 | - | TRBD1 | TRBV4-1 | CASSQVGGKRSNEKLFF | TGCGCCAGCAGCCAAGTAGGGGGCAAGAGATCTAATGAAAAACTGTTTTTT
TRBJ2-7 | once | TRBD1 | TRBV5-1 | CASSLGDRAGEQYF | TGCGCCAGCAGCCTCGGGGACAGGGCCGGCGAGCAGTACTTC
TRBJ2-3 | - | - | TRBV7-6 | CASSLRGRDTDTQYF | TGTGCCAGCAGCTTAAGGGGCAGAGACACAGATACGCAGTATTTT
TRBJ2-6 | few | - | TRBV2 | CASSATGTGANVLTF | TGTGCCAGCAGTGCTACAGGGACTGGGGCCAACGTCCTGACTTTC
TRBJ2-1 | - | - | TRBV5-4 | CASSRQGSSYNEQFF | TGTGCCAGCAGCCGGCAGGGGAGCTCCTACAATGAGCAGTTCTTC